The present entry profiles one T cell receptor (beta chain) with its context. Antigen: not known. Clones were read by immunoSEQ multiplex PCR, and TCRdb kept only the in-frame ones, dropping some. The table has about 35,000 clones, approximately 72% seen once. The data originate from a study of monozygotic twins with cystic fibrosis. Across the whole study: Library input was 2.5 to 3.5 micrograms of fragmented DNA, with approximately 16 PCR cycles.

Points from the study as a whole: Monozygotic CF twins shared more identical nucleotide clonotypes than unrelated patients.

Looked up from germline, CDR1 is ENHRY and CDR2 is SYGVKD. Deletions cut 0 bases from V and 7 bases from J, with 13 bases between. CDR3 size: 15 residues. The sequenced material came from blood. This receptor was identified in a girl between 10 and 17 years old with cystic fibrosis. The chain employs TRBV10-3 and TRBJ2-4; D assignment may be TRBD1 or TRBD2 (6 bases each). The chain's CDR3 is CAISESTGAGNIQYF. The CDR3 nucleotides read TGTGCCATCAGTGAGTCGACGGGGGCAGGGAACATTCAGTACTTC.